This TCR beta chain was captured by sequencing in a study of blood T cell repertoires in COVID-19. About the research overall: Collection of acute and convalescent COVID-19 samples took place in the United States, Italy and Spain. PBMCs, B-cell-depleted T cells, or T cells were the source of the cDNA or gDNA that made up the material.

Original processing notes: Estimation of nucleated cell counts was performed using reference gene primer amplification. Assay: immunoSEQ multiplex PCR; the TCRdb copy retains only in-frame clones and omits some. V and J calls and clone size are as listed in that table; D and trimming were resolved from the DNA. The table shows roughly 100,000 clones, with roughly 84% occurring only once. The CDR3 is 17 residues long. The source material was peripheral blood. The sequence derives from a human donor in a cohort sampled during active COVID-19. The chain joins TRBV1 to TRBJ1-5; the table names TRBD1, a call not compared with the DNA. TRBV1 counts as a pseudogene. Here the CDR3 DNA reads TGCACCAGCAGCCAGACGCTCCGTGTTGGGACACATCAGCCCCAGCATTTT. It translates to CTSSQTLRVGTHQPQHF.